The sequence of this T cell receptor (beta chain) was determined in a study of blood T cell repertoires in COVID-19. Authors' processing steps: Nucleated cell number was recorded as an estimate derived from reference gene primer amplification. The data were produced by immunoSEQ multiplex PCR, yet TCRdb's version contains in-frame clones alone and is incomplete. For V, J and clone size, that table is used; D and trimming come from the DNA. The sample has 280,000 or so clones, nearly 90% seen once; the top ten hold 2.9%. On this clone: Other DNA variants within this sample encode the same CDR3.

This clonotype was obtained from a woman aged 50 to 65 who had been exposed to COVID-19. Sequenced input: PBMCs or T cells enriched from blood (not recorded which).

The CDR3 coding sequence is TGTGCCAGTAGTGCCGGAACAGGGGGCGGCAATCAGCCCCAGCATTTT. This encodes CASSAGTGGGNQPQHF. The V gene is TRBV19, the J gene TRBJ1-5, with 9 bases lining up with TRBD1. Germline V CDR1 and CDR2: LNHDA, SQIVND (reference sequence). The V gene end was trimmed by 5 bases and the J gene end by 2 bases; junction bases not matched to a gene: 7. The CDR3 spans 16 residues.